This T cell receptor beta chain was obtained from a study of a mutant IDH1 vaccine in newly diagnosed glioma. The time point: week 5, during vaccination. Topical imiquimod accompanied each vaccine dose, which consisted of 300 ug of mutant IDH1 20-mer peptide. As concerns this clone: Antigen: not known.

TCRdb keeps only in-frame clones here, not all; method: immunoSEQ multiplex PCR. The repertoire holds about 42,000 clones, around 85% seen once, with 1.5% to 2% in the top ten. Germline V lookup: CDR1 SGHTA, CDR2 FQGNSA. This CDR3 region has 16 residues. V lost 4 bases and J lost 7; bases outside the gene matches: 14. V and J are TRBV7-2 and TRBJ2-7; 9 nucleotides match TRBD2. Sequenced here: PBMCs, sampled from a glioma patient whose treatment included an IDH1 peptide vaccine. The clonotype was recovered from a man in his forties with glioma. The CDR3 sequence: CASSSRRGGRAGEQYF. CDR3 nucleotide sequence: TGTGCCAGCAGCTCCCGGCGGGGCGGGAGGGCCGGGGAGCAGTACTTC.